This T cell receptor beta chain was documented in a study of early T cells in non-severe SARS-CoV-2 infection. MiXCR was run by TCRdb on the 5' RACE reads, yielding one entry per CDR3 protein. The sample has more than 95,000 distinct CDR3 sequences; more than 9.5% are singletons. This CDR3 region has 11 residues. Germline CDR1 is LNHNV and CDR2 is YYDKDF (reference sequence). Trimming left V 11 bases short and J 7 bases short, with 14 bases between. This clonotype has a handful of counts. This TCR was sampled from an adult who was a healthcare worker with PCR-confirmed SARS-CoV-2 infection or an uninfected control (not recorded which). Sample: whole blood, taken at baseline. The gene calls are TRBV15 and TRBJ1-1; D remains ambiguous. The CDR3 bases are TGTGCCGTGGGTAGAAGATATGAAGCTTTCTTT. Translated, it gives CAVGRRYEAFF.